This TCR beta chain was recorded in a study of blood T cell repertoires in COVID-19. Overall study context: From T cells, B-cell-depleted T cells, or PBMCs came the material, which was cDNA or gDNA.

This clone was seen once. In the authors' workflow: Reference gene primer amplification in the assay estimated nucleated cell counts. The method was immunoSEQ multiplex PCR; TCRdb's version includes in-frame clones alone and lacks a portion of them. Clonal size and the V and J genes are those of that table, whereas D and trimming came from the DNA. The sample lists tens of thousands of clones, 86% occurring once. Germline V lookup: CDR1 KGHSY, CDR2 FQNENV. Trimming pared 4 bases from V and 2 bases from J, leaving 13 bases between. This CDR3 has 15 residues. The TCR originated in a human donor in a cohort sampled during active COVID-19. This chain uses TRBV16 with TRBJ2-3; D unresolved. Sequences were obtained from peripheral blood. In DNA form, the CDR3 reads TGTGCCAGCAGCCGGGCCGATACATCCACAGATACGCAGTATTTT. The encoded protein is CASSRADTSTDTQYF.